Listed below are T cell receptor beta chains from one sample, sequenced in a study of T cells in Graves' hyperthyroidism and ophthalmopathy. TCRdb reanalysed the multiplex PCR reads using MiXCR and keeps one entry per CDR3 protein. The sample shows 350,000 to 400,000 distinct CDR3 sequences, under 15% of them seen only once. Sequencing used blood. Source of these receptors: a woman aged 25 to 39 with Graves' hyperthyroidism. CDR3s include the opening cysteine and the closing phenylalanine or tryptophan. The D gene is left open where the match is weak. A row's size may be missing; if present it is once, few, many or a size class.

j_call,clone_size,d_call,v_call,cdr3_aa,cdr3_nt
TRBJ1-1,few,NA,TRBV11-2,CASGLFKRTEAFF,TGTGCCAGCGGCTTGTTTAAGCGCACTGAAGCTTTCTTT
TRBJ1-2,NA,TRBD1,TRBV19,CASTDVDRAVGGYTF,TGTGCCAGTACCGACGTGGACAGGGCAGTTGGCGGCTACACCTTC
TRBJ2-7,NA,NA,TRBV20-1,CSASDSLSYEQYF,TGCAGTGCTAGTGACAGCCTCTCCTACGAGCAGTACTTC
TRBJ2-5,few,TRBD1,TRBV4-1,CASSRDRGPETQYF,TGCGCCAGCAGCCGAGACAGGGGGCCAGAGACCCAGTACTTC
TRBJ1-1,few,NA,TRBV9,CASSGQGKNTEAFF,TGTGCCAGCAGCGGGCAGGGTAAGAACACTGAAGCTTTCTTT
TRBJ2-3,many,TRBD2,TRBV2,CASSLTSSAGDTQYF,TGTGCCAGCAGTCTGACTAGCTCCGCGGGGGATACGCAGTATTTT
TRBJ2-3,many,TRBD1,TRBV20-1,CSAKEPGQGTDTQYF,TGCAGTGCTAAAGAACCGGGACAGGGCACAGATACGCAGTATTTT
TRBJ2-3,NA,NA,TRBV14,CASSSITSWRTDTQYF,TGTGCCAGCAGTAGTATAACTAGTTGGCGCACAGATACGCAGTATTTT
TRBJ2-3,many,NA,TRBV12-3/TRBV12-4,CASSLGLDTDTQYF,TGTGCCAGCAGTTTAGGATTAGACACAGATACGCAGTATTTT
TRBJ2-3,many,TRBD2,TRBV28,CATLSGSTDTQYF,TGTGCCACCCTTAGCGGGAGCACAGATACGCAGTATTTT
TRBJ2-2,few,NA,TRBV28,CASSLSSNFNTGELFF,TGTGCCAGCAGTTTATCTAGTAACTTCAACACCGGGGAGCTGTTTTTT
TRBJ1-1,many,TRBD1,TRBV30,CAWLPRDRATEAFF,TGTGCCTGGTTACCCCGGGACAGGGCCACTGAAGCTTTCTTT
TRBJ2-7,NA,NA,TRBV2,CASSEQGPTYEQYF,TGTGCCAGCAGTGAACAGGGCCCAACCTACGAGCAGTACTTC
TRBJ2-7,NA,TRBD2,TRBV7-2,CASSLNAGGSYEQYF,TGTGCCAGCAGCTTGAACGCGGGAGGCTCCTACGAGCAGTACTTC
TRBJ2-2,many,TRBD2,TRBV5-5,CASSSSGGLFLAGSRDTGELFF,TGTGCCAGCAGCTCCTCTGGGGGGCTCTTTCTAGCGGGATCGCGGGACACCGGGGAGCTGTTTTTT
TRBJ2-7,many,NA,TRBV28,CASSGLASSSDEQYF,TGTGCCAGCAGTGGGTTGGCTTCTAGTTCAGACGAGCAGTACTTC
TRBJ2-5,NA,TRBD1,TRBV6-1,CASSERDRKETQYF,TGTGCCAGCAGCGAACGGGACAGGAAAGAGACCCAGTACTTC
TRBJ2-1,many,TRBD2,TRBV29-1,CSARTFLAGDYNEQFF,TGCAGCGCGCGAACATTCCTAGCGGGAGACTACAATGAGCAGTTCTTC
TRBJ2-4,NA,NA,TRBV25-1,CASSNYVQYF,TGTGCCAGCAGTAACTATGTTCAGTACTTC
TRBJ1-2,many,NA,TRBV9,CASSAKAYGYTF,TGTGCCAGCAGCGCCAAGGCTTATGGCTACACCTTC
TRBJ2-5,NA,NA,TRBV2,CASQVDYQETQYF,TGTGCCAGCCAAGTCGATTACCAAGAGACCCAGTACTTC
TRBJ2-2,many,TRBD2,TRBV12-3/TRBV12-4,CASIMGGFGELFF,TGTGCCAGCATCATGGGAGGGTTCGGGGAGCTGTTTTTT
TRBJ2-1,NA,TRBD1,TRBV7-9,CASRPYRGPYNEQFF,TGTGCCAGCAGACCGTACAGGGGGCCCTACAATGAGCAGTTCTTC
TRBJ2-7,many,NA,TRBV12-3/TRBV12-4,CASSLISYEQYF,TGTGCCAGCAGTTTAATCTCCTACGAGCAGTACTTC
TRBJ2-3,few,NA,TRBV6-1,CASSEAGGTDTQYF,TGTGCCAGCAGTGAAGCAGGCGGCACAGATACGCAGTATTTT
TRBJ2-4,few,NA,TRBV4-1,CASSQGVTGADRAKNIQYF,TGCGCCAGCAGCCAAGGCGTTACAGGAGCGGATAGAGCCAAAAACATTCAGTACTTC
TRBJ2-6,few,NA,TRBV18,CASSQSWGPASSGANVLTF,TGTGCCAGCTCCCAAAGTTGGGGGCCCGCTTCCTCTGGGGCCAACGTCCTGACTTTC
TRBJ2-5,many,TRBD1,TRBV28,CASSPRTGTQETQYF,TGTGCCAGCAGTCCTAGGACAGGGACCCAAGAGACCCAGTACTTC
TRBJ2-7,many,NA,TRBV7-2,CASSPGSAISSYEQYF,TGTGCCAGCAGTCCGGGGTCCGCGATCAGCTCCTACGAGCAGTACTTC
TRBJ2-5,many,TRBD2,TRBV20-1,CSARGLEETQYF,TGCAGTGCTAGGGGACTAGAGGAGACCCAGTACTTC
TRBJ1-2,few,TRBD1,TRBV20-1,CSALDRDHTWGYTF,TGCAGTGCTTTAGACAGGGACCATACTTGGGGCTACACCTTC
TRBJ2-3,many,NA,TRBV20-1,CSATLKHGTQYF,TGCAGTGCTACGCTGAAGCACGGTACGCAGTATTTT
TRBJ2-7,many,TRBD2,TRBV28,CASTISGRVSEQYF,TGTGCCAGCACCATTAGCGGGAGAGTAAGCGAGCAGTACTTC
TRBJ2-1,few,TRBD2,TRBV5-1,CASSIRLAGGRNEQFF,TGCGCCAGCAGCATAAGACTAGCGGGAGGGCGTAATGAGCAGTTCTTC
TRBJ2-3,NA,NA,TRBV27,CASREKREKGIADTQYF,TGTGCCAGCAGGGAAAAACGGGAGAAGGGAATCGCAGATACGCAGTATTTT
TRBJ2-1,many,TRBD2,TRBV11-2,CASSLLSGRAAYNEQFF,TGTGCCAGCAGCTTACTCAGCGGGAGGGCCGCCTACAATGAGCAGTTCTTC
TRBJ2-2,few,NA,TRBV18,CASSPGVGPTGELFF,TGTGCCAGCTCACCAGGGGTCGGACCAACCGGGGAGCTGTTTTTT
TRBJ2-2,few,NA,TRBV5-1,CASSRDGKGYLTGELFF,TGCGCCAGCAGCCGAGACGGTAAAGGCTACTTAACCGGGGAGCTGTTTTTT
TRBJ2-7,once,TRBD2,TRBV12-3/TRBV12-4,CASSRSAGRELLSYEQYF,TGTGCCAGCAGTCGATCCGCTGGGAGGGAGCTGCTCTCCTACGAGCAGTACTTC
TRBJ1-6,NA,NA,TRBV11-2,CASSLELGGNSPLHF,TGTGCCAGCAGCTTAGAGTTGGGGGGCAATTCACCCCTCCACTTT
TRBJ2-1,many,TRBD1,TRBV11-2,CASSPGRTGPNSYNEQFF,TGTGCCAGCAGCCCCGGCCGGACAGGTCCTAATTCCTACAATGAGCAGTTCTTC
TRBJ2-1,many,TRBD2,TRBV6-1,CASSRLLGGSPVGEQFF,TGTGCCAGCAGTCGCCTGTTGGGCGGGAGTCCGGTAGGTGAGCAGTTCTTC
TRBJ2-5,NA,TRBD2,TRBV20-1,CSASPLSREGSQETQYF,TGCAGTGCTAGCCCCCTTTCGAGGGAGGGATCCCAAGAGACCCAGTACTTC
TRBJ2-7,few,NA,TRBV5-1,CASSGQDYEQYF,TGCGCCAGCAGCGGTCAGGACTACGAGCAGTACTTC
TRBJ2-1,few,NA,TRBV20-1,CSARDISGDRAYNEQFF,TGCAGTGCTAGAGATATTTCGGGAGACAGGGCTTACAATGAGCAGTTCTTC
TRBJ2-3,many,TRBD2,TRBV20-1,CSARESPMTSGSSLDTQYF,TGCAGTGCTAGAGAGTCCCCCATGACTAGCGGGAGTTCCTTAGATACGCAGTATTTT
TRBJ2-1,NA,NA,TRBV3-1,CASSQNRVDEFF,TGTGCCAGCAGTCAGAACAGGGTAGATGAGTTCTTC
TRBJ2-5,few,TRBD1,TRBV5-1,CASSFVGTGLETQYF,TGCGCCAGCAGCTTCGTTGGGACAGGGTTAGAGACCCAGTACTTC
TRBJ2-2,few,NA,TRBV7-9,CASSYQGIGELFF,TGTGCCAGCAGCTACCAGGGAATCGGGGAGCTGTTTTTT
TRBJ2-7,once,TRBD2,TRBV3-1,CASSQAAGGSYNEQYF,TGTGCCAGCAGCCAAGCAGCGGGGGGTTCCTACAATGAGCAGTACTTC
TRBJ2-2,NA,NA,TRBV27,CASSHPGFGAGELFF,TGTGCCAGCAGTCACCCAGGGTTTGGAGCCGGGGAGCTGTTTTTT
TRBJ2-7,many,TRBD2,TRBV6-1,CASSESGVTYEQYF,TGTGCCAGCAGTGAAAGCGGGGTAACCTACGAGCAGTACTTC
TRBJ2-1,many,NA,TRBV27,CASSLIREGANEQFF,TGTGCCAGCAGTTTAATCCGGGAGGGGGCCAATGAGCAGTTCTTC
TRBJ2-1,few,NA,TRBV20-1,CSARFQGRNNEQFF,TGCAGTGCTAGATTCCAGGGAAGAAACAATGAGCAGTTCTTC
TRBJ2-1,NA,NA,TRBV14,CASTRSSGFSYNEQFF,TGTGCCAGCACCAGGTCGAGCGGTTTCTCCTACAATGAGCAGTTCTTC